This T cell receptor (beta chain) is drawn from a study of Ad26.COV2.S vaccination and SARS-CoV-2 variants. There are 15 residues in the CDR3. Trimming took 3 bases from V and 0 from J, leaving 8 bases between them. Germline CDR1 reads LNHDA; CDR2 reads SQIVND (reference sequence). The treatment denotes: around 19 received Ad26.COV2.S at low or high dose, single or two shots; roughly five received placebo; per-sample allocation not given. Samples analyzed were those drawn on day 63 after the first vaccine or placebo injection. Donation was by an adult aged 18-55 years who was in Boston. The protocol was immunoSEQ multiplex PCR, while the TCRdb copy is restricted to in-frame clones and leaves out a portion. Of about 350,000 clones listed, around 89% are singletons.

This chain uses TRBV19 with TRBJ2-2, with D uncertain. The sequence came from a person aged 18 to 59 who received the Ad26.COV2.S COVID-19 vaccine or a placebo. The specimen was peripheral blood, collected in a trial of Ad26.COV2.S vaccine versus placebo. CDR3 DNA sequence: TGTGCCAGTAGTATGTCCTATACGAACACCGGGGAGCTGTTTTTT. Amino acid sequence: CASSMSYTNTGELFF.